The present entry profiles one T cell receptor beta chain with its context. Participants' reported clinical history set cohort assignment. Methods used by the authors: Quantification of nucleated cells was approximated via reference gene primer amplification. Data came from immunoSEQ multiplex PCR; TCRdb stores just in-frame clones and leaves some out. V and J calls and clone size are those listed in that table; D and trimming were worked out from the DNA. The data show 150,000 to 200,000 clones, approximately 90% seen once. The sample comes from a study of blood T cell repertoires in COVID-19. Germline lookup yields CDR1 SGHAT and CDR2 FQDESV (reference sequence). The CDR3 is 15 residues long. Losses at the gene ends were 5 bases for V and 9 bases for J; bases not matched to a gene: 11.

The TCR originated in a young woman who had recovered from COVID-19. This chain links TRBV11-1 with TRBJ2-1; 9 nucleotides line up with TRBD1. The specimen sequenced was PBMCs or T cells enriched from blood (not recorded which). The CDR3 sequence is CASSPDRGGFPEQFF. The DNA of the CDR3 is TGTGCCAGCAGCCCAGACAGGGGGGGGTTTCCTGAGCAGTTCTTC. The full variable domain, rest sourced from reference TRBV11-1 and TRBJ2-1, is EAEVAQSPRYKITEKSQAVAFWCDPISGHATLYWYRQILGQGPELLVQFQDESVVDDSQLPKDRFSAERLKGVDSTLKIQPAELGDSAMYLCASSPDRGGFPEQFFGPGTRLTVL.